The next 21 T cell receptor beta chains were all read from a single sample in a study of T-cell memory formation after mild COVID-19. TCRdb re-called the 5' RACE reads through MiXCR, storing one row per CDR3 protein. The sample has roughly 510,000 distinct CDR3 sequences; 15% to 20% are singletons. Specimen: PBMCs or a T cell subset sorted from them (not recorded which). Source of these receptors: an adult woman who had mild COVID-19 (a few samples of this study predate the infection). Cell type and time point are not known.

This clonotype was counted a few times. The CDR3 spells CASSTGTGPYEQYF. CDR3 nucleotides: TGCGCCAGCAGCACCGGGACAGGTCCCTACGAGCAGTACTTC. The genes are TRBV5-1 and TRBJ2-7; 8 bases map to TRBD1. The CDR3 length is 14 residues. J lost 2 bases, V lost 4 bases, and 5 bases had no gene match. The V gene's germline CDR1 is SGHRS and CDR2 YFSETQ.

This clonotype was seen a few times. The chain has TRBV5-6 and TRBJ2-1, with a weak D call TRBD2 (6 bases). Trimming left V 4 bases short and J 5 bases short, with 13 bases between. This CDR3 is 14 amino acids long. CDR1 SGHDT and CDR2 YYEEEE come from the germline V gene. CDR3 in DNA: TGTGCCAGCAGCCCGGGAGACAGTAACAATGAGCAGTTCTTC. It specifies CASSPGDSNNEQFF.

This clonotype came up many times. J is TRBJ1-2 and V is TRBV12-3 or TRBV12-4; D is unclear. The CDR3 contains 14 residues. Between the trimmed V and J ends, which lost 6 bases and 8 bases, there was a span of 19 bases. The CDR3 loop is CASSNRPGLGGYTF. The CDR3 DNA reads TGTGCCAGCAGCAACAGACCCGGCCTGGGGGGCTACACCTTC.

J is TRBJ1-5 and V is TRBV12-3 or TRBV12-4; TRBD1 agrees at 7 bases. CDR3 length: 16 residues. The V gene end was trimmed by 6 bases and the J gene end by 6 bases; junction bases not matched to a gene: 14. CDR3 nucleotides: TGTGCCAGCAGCACCCGACCTAGGGGGCCTGGTCAGCCCCAGCATTTT. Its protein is CASSTRPRGPGQPQHF.

The CDR3 DNA reads as TGTGCCAGCAGTTTCCAGGGGGCTGGGGCCAACGTCCTGACTTTC. Amino acid sequence: CASSFQGAGANVLTF. V gene TRBV6-5 combines with J gene TRBJ2-6; 7 nucleotides align to TRBD1. There are 15 residues in the CDR3. Germline-derived CDR1 and CDR2 are MNHEY and SVGAGI. The V and J ends lost 4 bases and 2 bases, in that order; junction bases with no gene match: 2.

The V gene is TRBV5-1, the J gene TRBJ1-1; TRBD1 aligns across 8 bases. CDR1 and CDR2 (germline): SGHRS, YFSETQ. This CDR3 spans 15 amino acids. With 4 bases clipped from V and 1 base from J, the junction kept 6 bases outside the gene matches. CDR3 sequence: CASSGGDRTNTEAFF. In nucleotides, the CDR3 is TGCGCCAGCAGCGGGGGGGACAGGACGAACACTGAAGCTTTCTTT. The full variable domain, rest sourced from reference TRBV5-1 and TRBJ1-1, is KAGVTQTPRYLIKTRGQQVTLSCSPISGHRSVSWYQQTPGQGLQFLFEYFSETQRNKGNFPGRFSGRQFSNSRSEMNVSTLELGDSALYLCASSGGDRTNTEAFFGQGTRLTVV.

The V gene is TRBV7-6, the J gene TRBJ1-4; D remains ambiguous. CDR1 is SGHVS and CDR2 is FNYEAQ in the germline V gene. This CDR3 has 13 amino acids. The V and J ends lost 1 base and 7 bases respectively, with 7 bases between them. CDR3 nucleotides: TGTGCCAGCAGCTTAGTTGCTTCTGAAAAACTGTTTTTT. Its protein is CASSLVASEKLFF. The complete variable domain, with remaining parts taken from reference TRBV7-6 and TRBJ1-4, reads GAGVSQSPRYKVTKRGQDVALRCDPISGHVSLYWYRQALGQGPEFLTYFNYEAQQDKSGLPNDRFSAERPEGSISTLTIQRTEQRDSAMYRCASSLVASEKLFFGSGTQLSVL.

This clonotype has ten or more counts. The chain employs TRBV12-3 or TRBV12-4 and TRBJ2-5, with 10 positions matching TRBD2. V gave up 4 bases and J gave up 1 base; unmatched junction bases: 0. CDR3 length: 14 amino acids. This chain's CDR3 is CASSWTSGQETQYF. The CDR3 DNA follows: TGTGCCAGCAGTTGGACTAGCGGCCAAGAGACCCAGTACTTC.

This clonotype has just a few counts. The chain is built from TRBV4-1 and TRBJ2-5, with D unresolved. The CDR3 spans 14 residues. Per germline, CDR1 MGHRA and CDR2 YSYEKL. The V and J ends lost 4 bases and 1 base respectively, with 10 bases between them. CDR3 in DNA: TGCGCCAGCAGCCGAGACGTGTTCCAAGAGACCCAGTACTTC. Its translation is CASSRDVFQETQYF.

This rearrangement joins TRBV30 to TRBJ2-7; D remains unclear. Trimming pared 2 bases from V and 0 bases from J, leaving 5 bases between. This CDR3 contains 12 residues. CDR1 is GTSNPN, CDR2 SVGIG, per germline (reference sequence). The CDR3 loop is CAWSSASYEQYF. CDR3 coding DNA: TGTGCCTGGAGTTCAGCCTCCTACGAGCAGTACTTC.

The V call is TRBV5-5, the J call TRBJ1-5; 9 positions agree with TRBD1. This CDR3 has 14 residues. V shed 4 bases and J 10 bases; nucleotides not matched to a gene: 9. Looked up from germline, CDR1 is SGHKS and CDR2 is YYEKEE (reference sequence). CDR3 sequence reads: CASSGRQGGTPQHF. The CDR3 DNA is TGTGCCAGCAGCGGTCGACAGGGGGGAACCCCCCAGCATTTT.

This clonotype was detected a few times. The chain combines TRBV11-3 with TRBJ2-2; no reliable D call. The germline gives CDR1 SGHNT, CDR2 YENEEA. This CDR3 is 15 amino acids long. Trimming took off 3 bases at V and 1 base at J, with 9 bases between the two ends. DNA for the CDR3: TGTGCCAGCAGCTTTCATCAGAAGAACACCGGGGAGCTGTTTTTT. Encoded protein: CASSFHQKNTGELFF. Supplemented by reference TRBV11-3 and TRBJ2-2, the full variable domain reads EAGVVQSPRYKIIEKKQPVAFWCNPISGHNTLYWYLQNLGQGPELLIRYENEEAVDDSQLPKDRFSAERLKGVDSTLKIQPAELGDSAVYLCASSFHQKNTGELFFGEGSRLTVL.

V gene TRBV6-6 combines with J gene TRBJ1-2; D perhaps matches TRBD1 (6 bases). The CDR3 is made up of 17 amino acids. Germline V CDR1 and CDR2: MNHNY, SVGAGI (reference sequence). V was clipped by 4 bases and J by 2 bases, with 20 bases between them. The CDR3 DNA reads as TGTGCCAGCAGTTCACTAATCAGGGGATTCACCAACTATGGCTACACCTTC. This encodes CASSSLIRGFTNYGYTF.

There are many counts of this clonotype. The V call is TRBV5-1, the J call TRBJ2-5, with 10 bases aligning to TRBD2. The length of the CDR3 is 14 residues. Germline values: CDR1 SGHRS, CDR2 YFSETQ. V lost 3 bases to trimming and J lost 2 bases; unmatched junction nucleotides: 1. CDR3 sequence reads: CASSSTSGQETQYF. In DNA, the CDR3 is TGCGCCAGCAGCTCGACTAGCGGGCAAGAGACCCAGTACTTC. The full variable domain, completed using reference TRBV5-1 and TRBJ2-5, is KAGVTQTPRYLIKTRGQQVTLSCSPISGHRSVSWYQQTPGQGLQFLFEYFSETQRNKGNFPGRFSGRQFSNSRSEMNVSTLELGDSALYLCASSSTSGQETQYFGPGTRLLVL.

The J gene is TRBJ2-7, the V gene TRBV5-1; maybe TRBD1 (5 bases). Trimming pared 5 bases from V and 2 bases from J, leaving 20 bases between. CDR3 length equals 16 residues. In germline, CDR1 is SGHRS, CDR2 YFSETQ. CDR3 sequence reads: CASSPYRSPPTYEQYF. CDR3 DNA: TGCGCCAGCAGTCCATACAGGTCGCCCCCGACCTACGAGCAGTACTTC.

CDR3: CASSQLDSNSGELFF. The CDR3 coding sequence is TGCGCCAGCAGCCAGCTTGATAGTAACTCCGGGGAGCTGTTTTTT. This chain connects TRBV5-1 to TRBJ2-2; D not certain. The V end was cut by 4 bases, the J end by 6 bases, with 16 bases between. Per germline, CDR1 SGHRS and CDR2 YFSETQ. The CDR3 covers 15 residues.

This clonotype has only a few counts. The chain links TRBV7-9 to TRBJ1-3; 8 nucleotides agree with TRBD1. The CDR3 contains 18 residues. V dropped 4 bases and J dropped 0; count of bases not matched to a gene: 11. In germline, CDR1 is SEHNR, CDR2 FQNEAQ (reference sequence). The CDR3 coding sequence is TGTGCCAGCAGCTACAAACGGACAGGGCGACTCTCTGGAAACACCATATATTTT. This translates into CASSYKRTGRLSGNTIYF.

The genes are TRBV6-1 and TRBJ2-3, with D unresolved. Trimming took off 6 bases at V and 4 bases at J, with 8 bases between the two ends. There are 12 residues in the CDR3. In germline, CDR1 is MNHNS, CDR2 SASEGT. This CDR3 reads CASRLDADTQYF. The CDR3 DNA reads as TGTGCCAGCAGGCTTGATGCAGATACGCAGTATTTT.

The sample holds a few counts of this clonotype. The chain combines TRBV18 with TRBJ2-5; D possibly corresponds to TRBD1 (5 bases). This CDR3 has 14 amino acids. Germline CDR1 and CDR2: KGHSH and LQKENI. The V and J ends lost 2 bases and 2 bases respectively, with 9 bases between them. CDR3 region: CASSPGAEQETQYF. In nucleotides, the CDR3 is TGTGCCAGCTCACCAGGGGCGGAACAAGAGACCCAGTACTTC. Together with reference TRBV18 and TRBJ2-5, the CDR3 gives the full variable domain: NAGVMQNPRHLVRRRGQEARLRCSPMKGHSHVYWYRQLPEEGLKFMVYLQKENIIDESGMPKERFSAEFPKEGPSILRIQQVVRGDSAAYFCASSPGAEQETQYFGPGTRLLVL.

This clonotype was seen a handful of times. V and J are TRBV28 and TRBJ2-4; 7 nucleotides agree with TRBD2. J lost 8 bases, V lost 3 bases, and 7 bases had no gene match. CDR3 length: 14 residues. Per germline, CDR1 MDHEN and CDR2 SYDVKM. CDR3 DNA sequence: TGTGCCAGCAGTTTGGGGGGGGTAACGGACATTCAGTACTTC. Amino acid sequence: CASSLGGVTDIQYF. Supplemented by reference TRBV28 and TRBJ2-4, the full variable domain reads DVKVTQSSRYLVKRTGEKVFLECVQDMDHENMFWYRQDPGLGLRLIYFSYDVKMKEKGDIPEGYSVSREKKERFSLILESASTNQTSMYLCASSLGGVTDIQYFGAGTRLSVL.

The CDR3 sequence: CASSKRGEGAEKLFF. CDR3 DNA sequence: TGTGCCAGCAGCAAAAGGGGAGAGGGGGCTGAAAAACTGTTTTTT. The gene calls are TRBV3-1 and TRBJ1-4, with 7 bases identical to TRBD1. The junction had 10 bases not matched to a gene; V was cut back by 5 bases and J by 7 bases. The CDR3 length is 15 residues. In germline, CDR1 is LGHDT, CDR2 YNNKEL (reference sequence).